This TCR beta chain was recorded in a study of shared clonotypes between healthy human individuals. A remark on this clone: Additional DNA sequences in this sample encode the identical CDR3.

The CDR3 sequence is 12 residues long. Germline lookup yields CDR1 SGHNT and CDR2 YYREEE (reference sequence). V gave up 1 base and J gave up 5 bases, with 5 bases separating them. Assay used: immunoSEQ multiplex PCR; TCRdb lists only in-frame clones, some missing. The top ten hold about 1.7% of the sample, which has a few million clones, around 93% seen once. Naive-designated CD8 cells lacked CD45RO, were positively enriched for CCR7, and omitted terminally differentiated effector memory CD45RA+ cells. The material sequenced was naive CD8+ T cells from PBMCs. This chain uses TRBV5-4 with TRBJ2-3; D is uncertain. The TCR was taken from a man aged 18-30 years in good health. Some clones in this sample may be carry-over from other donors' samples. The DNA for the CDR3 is TGTGCCAGCAGCTTGTCAGGAGATACGCAGTATTTT. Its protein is CASSLSGDTQYF.